Described below is a single T cell receptor (beta chain) sequence and its context. The entry originates in a study of blood T cell repertoires in COVID-19. Overall study context: Researchers got acute and convalescent COVID-19 samples from the United States, Italy and Spain.

Germline V lookup: CDR1 MDHEN, CDR2 SYDVKM. The CDR3 runs 14 residues. Trimming cost V 8 bases and J 0 bases; bases outside gene matches: 4. Data came from immunoSEQ multiplex PCR; TCRdb stores just in-frame clones and leaves some out. The sample yields 150,000 to 200,000 clones, 82% seen once. The receptor was isolated from a woman between 65 and 79 years old with acute or convalescent COVID-19. V and J are TRBV28 and TRBJ1-5; 7 bases are a match to TRBD1. Sequenced: peripheral blood. CDR3 region: CASQGVDSNQPQHF. In DNA form, the CDR3 reads TGTGCCAGCCAGGGGGTCGATAGCAATCAGCCCCAGCATTTT.